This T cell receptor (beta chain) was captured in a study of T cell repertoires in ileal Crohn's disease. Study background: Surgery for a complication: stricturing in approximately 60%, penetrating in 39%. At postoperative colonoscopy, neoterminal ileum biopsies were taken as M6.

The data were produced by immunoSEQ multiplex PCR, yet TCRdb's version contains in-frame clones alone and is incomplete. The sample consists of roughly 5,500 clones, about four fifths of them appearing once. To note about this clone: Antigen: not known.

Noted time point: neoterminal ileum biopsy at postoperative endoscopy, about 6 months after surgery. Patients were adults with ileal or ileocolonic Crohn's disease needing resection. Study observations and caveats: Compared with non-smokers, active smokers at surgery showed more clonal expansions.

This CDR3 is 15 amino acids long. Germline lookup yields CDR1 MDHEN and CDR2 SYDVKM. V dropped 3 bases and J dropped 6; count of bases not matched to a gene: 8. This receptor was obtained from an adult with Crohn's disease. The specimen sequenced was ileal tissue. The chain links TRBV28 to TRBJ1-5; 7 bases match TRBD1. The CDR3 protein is CASSLERGLGQPQHF. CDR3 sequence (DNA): TGTGCCAGCAGTTTGGAGAGGGGGCTAGGTCAGCCCCAGCATTTT.